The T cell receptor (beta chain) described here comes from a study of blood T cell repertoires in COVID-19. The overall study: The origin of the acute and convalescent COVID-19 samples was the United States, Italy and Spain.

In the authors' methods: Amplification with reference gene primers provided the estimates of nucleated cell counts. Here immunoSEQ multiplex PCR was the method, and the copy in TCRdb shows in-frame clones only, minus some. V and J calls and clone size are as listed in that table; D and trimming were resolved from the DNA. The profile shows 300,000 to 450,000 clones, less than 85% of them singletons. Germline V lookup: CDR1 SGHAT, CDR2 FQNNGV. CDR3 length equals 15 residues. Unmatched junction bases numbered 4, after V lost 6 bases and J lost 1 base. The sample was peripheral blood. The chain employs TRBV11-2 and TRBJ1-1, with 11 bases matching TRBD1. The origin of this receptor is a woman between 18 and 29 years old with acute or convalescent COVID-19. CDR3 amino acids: CASRPGTGGNTEAFF. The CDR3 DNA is TGTGCCAGCAGGCCAGGGACAGGGGGGAACACTGAAGCTTTCTTT.